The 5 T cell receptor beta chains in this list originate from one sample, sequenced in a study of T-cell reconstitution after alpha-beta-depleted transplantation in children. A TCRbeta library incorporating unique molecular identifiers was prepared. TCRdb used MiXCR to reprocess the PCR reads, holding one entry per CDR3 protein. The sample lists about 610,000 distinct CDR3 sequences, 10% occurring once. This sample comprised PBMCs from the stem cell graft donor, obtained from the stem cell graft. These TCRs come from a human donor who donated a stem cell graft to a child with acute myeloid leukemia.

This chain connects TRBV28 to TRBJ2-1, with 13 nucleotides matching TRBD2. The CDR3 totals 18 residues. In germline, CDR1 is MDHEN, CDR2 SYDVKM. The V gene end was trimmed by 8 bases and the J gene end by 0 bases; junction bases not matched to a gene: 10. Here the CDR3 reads CASCLWTSGSFSYNEQFF. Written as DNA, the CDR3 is TGTGCCAGCTGTCTCTGGACTAGCGGGAGTTTCTCCTACAATGAGCAGTTCTTC.

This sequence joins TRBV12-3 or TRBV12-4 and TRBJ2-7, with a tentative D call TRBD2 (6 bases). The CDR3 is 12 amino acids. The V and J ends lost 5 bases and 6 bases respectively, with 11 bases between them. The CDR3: CASSQTSSEQYF. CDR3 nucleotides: TGTGCCAGCAGTCAAACTAGCAGCGAGCAGTACTTC.

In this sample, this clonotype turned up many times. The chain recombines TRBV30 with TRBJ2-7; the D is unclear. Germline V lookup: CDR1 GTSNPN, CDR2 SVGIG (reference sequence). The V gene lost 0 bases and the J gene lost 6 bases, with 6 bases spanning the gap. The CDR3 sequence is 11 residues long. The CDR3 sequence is CAWSVASEQYF. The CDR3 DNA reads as TGTGCCTGGAGTGTAGCTTCCGAGCAGTACTTC.

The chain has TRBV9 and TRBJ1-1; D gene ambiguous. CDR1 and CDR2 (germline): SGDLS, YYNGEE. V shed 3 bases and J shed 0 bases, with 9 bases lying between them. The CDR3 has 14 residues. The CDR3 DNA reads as TGTGCCAGCAGCGCTCGGACGGTGAACACTGAAGCTTTCTTT. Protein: CASSARTVNTEAFF.

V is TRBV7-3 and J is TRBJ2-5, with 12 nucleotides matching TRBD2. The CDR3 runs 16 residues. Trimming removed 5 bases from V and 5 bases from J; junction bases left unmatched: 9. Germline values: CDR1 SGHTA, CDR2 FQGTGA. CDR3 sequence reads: CASSQLAGGPRETQYF. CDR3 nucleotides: TGTGCCAGCAGCCAGCTAGCGGGAGGGCCACGGGAGACCCAGTACTTC.